This T cell receptor (beta chain) is from a study of CD8+ T cells in alopecia areata. Study summary: Treated individuals took tofacitinib by mouth, 5 to 10 mg twice daily. Points from the study as a whole: Scalp specimens additionally yield sequences from normal skin's resident alphabeta T cells. Higher clonality was seen in lesional scalp than in normal scalp, especially in alopecia totalis/universalis.

This clone turned up a few times. Its antigen is not identified. Once RNA had been extracted, it was reverse transcribed into cDNA to act as the sequencing template. Clones were sequenced by immunoSEQ multiplex PCR, and TCRdb holds only the in-frame ones, with some missing. In the table there are around 250,000 clones, around two thirds of which are singletons. This CDR3 is built from 16 residues. CDR1 KGHSH and CDR2 LQKENI come from the germline V gene. Trimming pared 1 base from V and 6 bases from J, leaving 17 bases between. This TCR derives from a human donor with alopecia areata. The V gene is TRBV18, the J gene TRBJ2-3; maybe TRBD1 (6 bases). Sequencing used CD4+ T cells sorted from blood, obtained at week 0. The DNA of the CDR3 is TGTGCCAGCTCACCACGGAGAGGGGGAAATGGTGATACGCAGTATTTT. Amino acids: CASSPRRGGNGDTQYF.